This T cell receptor (beta chain) was retrieved from a study of cytomegalovirus exposure and HLA in healthy donors. Findings of the study overall: In the approximately 120 validation repertoires, a later analysis found that first-cohort TCR clusters tended to co-occur.

This table comes from immunoSEQ multiplex PCR, and its TCRdb copy is limited to in-frame clones, with some not included. The sample lists a few hundred thousand clones, roughly 90% occurring once. A note on this clone: The antigen remains undetermined. At the DNA level, this CDR3 is encoded by other sequences in the same sample as well.

The CDR3 covers 12 residues. J was trimmed by 3 bases and V by 10 bases; bases with no gene match: 1. Germline V CDR1 and CDR2: MDHEN, SYDVKM. The chain combines TRBV28 with TRBJ1-2; 11 bases are a match to TRBD1. The TCR was taken from a man aged 18 to 29 in good health and CMV-seropositive. The sample was PBMCs. For the CDR3, the DNA is TGTGCCACGGGACAGGGGGACTATGGCTACACCTTC. Amino acid sequence: CATGQGDYGYTF.